The present T cell receptor (beta chain) was sequenced within a study of Ad26.COV2.S vaccination and SARS-CoV-2 variants. Study results and caveats: Placebo recipients had lower spike-specific TCR breadth than vaccine recipients.

TCRdb's table, derived via immunoSEQ multiplex PCR, lists solely in-frame clones and lacks some. The top ten clones hold 1.5% to 2% of a sample with about 410,000 clones, 89% of them seen once. The CDR3 has 15 amino acids. Germline-derived CDR1 and CDR2 are SGDLS and YYNGEE. Trimming cost V 0 bases and J 7 bases, with 14 bases left between them. With regard to this clone: Antigen specificity is unknown.

Specified treatment: 15 to 20 received Ad26.COV2.S at low or high dose, single or two shots; a few received placebo; per-sample allocation not given. Material that was analyzed had been drawn on day 63 after the first vaccine or placebo injection. The sample consisted of peripheral blood, taken in a trial of Ad26.COV2.S vaccine versus placebo. This TCR came from a person between 18 and 65 years old who received the Ad26.COV2.S COVID-19 vaccine or a placebo. The J gene is TRBJ2-1, the V gene TRBV9, with D possibly called TRBD1 or TRBD2 (6 bases each). Here the CDR3 reads CASSVDARGGNEQFF. The CDR3 bases are TGTGCCAGCAGCGTAGATGCTAGAGGGGGGAATGAGCAGTTCTTC. Supplemented by reference TRBV9 and TRBJ2-1, the full variable domain reads DSGVTQTPKHLITATGQRVTLRCSPRSGDLSVYWYQQSLDQGLQFLIQYYNGEERAKGNILERFSAQQFPDLHSELNLSSLELGDSALYFCASSVDARGGNEQFFGPGTRLTVL.